This T cell receptor (beta chain) was documented in a study of T-cell memory formation after mild COVID-19. The germline V gene has CDR1 SQVTM and CDR2 ANQGSEA. The CDR3 extends over 16 amino acids. Losses at the gene ends were 4 bases for V and 4 bases for J; bases not matched to a gene: 11. Using its own MiXCR run on the 5' RACE reads, TCRdb lists one record per CDR3 protein. Here the sample spans about 470,000 distinct CDR3 sequences, approximately 18% being singletons. Sequencing was performed on PBMCs or a T cell subset sorted from them (not recorded which). The TCR was taken from an adult woman who had mild COVID-19 (a few samples of this study predate the infection). Cell type and time point are not known. This chain joins TRBV29-1 and TRBJ2-1; the match to TRBD1 covers 9 bases. CDR3 in amino acids: CSVVVLGTGTYNEQFF. Here the CDR3 DNA reads TGCAGCGTTGTAGTTTTGGGGACAGGGACTTACAATGAGCAGTTCTTC.